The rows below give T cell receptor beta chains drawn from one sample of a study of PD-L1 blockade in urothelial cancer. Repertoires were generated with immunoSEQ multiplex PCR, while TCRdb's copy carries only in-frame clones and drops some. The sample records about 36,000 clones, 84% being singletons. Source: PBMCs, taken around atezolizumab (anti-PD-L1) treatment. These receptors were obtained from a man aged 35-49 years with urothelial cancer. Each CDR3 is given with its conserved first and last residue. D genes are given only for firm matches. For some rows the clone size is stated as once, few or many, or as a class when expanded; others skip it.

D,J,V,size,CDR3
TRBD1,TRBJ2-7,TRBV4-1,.,CASSQTGTGDGEQYF
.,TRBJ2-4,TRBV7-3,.,CASSLGGRGDIQYF
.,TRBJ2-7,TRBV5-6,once,CASSLNYEQYF
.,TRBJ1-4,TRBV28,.,CASSLYSGLTNEKLFF
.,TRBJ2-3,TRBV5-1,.,CASSLAVAVADTQYF
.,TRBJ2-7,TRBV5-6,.,CASSSGLTITYEQYF
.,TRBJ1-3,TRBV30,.,CAWGEEYTIYF
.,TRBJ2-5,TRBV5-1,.,CASSKGVGETQYF
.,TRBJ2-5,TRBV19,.,CASSMSGMETQYF
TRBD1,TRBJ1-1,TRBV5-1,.,CASSSNPGQGEAFF
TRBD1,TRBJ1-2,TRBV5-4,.,CASSYTGGGRRYTF
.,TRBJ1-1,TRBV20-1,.,CSARFDTEAFF
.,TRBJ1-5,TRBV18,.,CASSPPGGEPQHF
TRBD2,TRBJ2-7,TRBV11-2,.,CASSLDLLASYEQYF
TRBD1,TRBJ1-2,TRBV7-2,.,CASSPDRANYGYTF
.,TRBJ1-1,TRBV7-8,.,CASSLGQRNTEAFF
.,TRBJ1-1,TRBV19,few,CASSIKSTSKNTEAFF
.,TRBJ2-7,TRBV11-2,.,CASKTEENYEQYF
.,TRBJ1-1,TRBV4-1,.,CASSQELSVSTEAFF
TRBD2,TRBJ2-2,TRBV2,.,CASSVGSGTYTGELFF
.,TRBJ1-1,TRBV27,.,CASRFRGVTEAFF
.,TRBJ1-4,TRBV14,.,CASSPPGNRRGEKLFF
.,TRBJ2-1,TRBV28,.,CASSSPRSPGANEQFF
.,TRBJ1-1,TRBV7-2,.,CASSFWGAVNTEAFF
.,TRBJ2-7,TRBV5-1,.,CASSLVVSYEQYF
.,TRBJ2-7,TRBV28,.,CASSLGRDYEQYF
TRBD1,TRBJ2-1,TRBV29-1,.,CSVEGDRFDEQFF
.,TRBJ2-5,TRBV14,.,CASSSPRLAFQETQYF
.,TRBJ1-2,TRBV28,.,CASSPTDYGYTF
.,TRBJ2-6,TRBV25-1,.,CASSEVRGGSGANVLTF
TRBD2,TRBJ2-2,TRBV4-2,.,CASTPRGAGTSGRDTGELFF
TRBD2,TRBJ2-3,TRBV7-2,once,CASSGRSGRDTQYF
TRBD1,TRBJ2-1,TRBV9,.,CASSPRTGADNEQFF
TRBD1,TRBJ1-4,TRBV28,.,CASSAPTGTGYEKLFF
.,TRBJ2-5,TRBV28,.,CASSLAIETQYF
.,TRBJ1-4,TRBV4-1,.,CASSQVNFLGGGEKLFF
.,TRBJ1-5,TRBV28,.,CASSSLSGGQPQHF
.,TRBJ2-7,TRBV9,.,CASSVVPSNSEQYF
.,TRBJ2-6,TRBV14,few,CASSQENIYWSRAGANVLTF
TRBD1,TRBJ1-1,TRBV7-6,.,CASSLVQGANTEAFF
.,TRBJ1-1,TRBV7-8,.,CASSLDSGAGTEAFF
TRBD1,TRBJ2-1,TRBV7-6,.,CASSLDPGQGAYNEQFF
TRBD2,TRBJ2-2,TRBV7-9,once,CASSITGTSLSGELFF
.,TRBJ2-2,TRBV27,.,CASSSPTVSNTGELFF
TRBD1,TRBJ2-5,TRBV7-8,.,CASGSGGAKTQYF
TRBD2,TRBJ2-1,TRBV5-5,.,CASSLRGGVDEQFF
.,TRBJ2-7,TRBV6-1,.,CASSEVFQQYF